The 17 T cell receptor beta chains below were found in one sample sequenced in a study of early T cells in non-severe SARS-CoV-2 infection. TCRdb re-analysed the 5' RACE reads in MiXCR, keeping a single row per CDR3 protein. The sample shows 55,000 to 70,000 distinct CDR3 sequences, roughly an eighth of them seen only once. Input material: whole blood. The receptors shown here come from an adult who was a healthcare worker with PCR-confirmed SARS-CoV-2 infection or an uninfected control (not recorded which).

This clonotype was picked up many times. The rearrangement joins TRBV7-9 to TRBJ2-1; D might be TRBD1 (5 bases). Germline CDR1 reads SEHNR; CDR2 reads FQNEAQ (reference sequence). The CDR3 has 16 residues. V was cut by 6 bases and J by 0 bases, with 15 bases left in between. The CDR3, as DNA: TGTGCCAGCAGGATCCTAACAGGTCCCTCCTACAATGAGCAGTTCTTC. It specifies CASRILTGPSYNEQFF.

This clonotype was counted ten times or more. J is TRBJ1-5 and V is TRBV7-2; D is unclear. The CDR3 consists of 13 residues. CDR1 SGHTA and CDR2 FQGNSA come from the germline V gene. The V end was cut by 2 bases, the J end by 4 bases, with 6 bases between. The CDR3 region is CASSLLHNQPQHF. The CDR3 coding sequence is TGTGCCAGCAGCTTATTACATAATCAGCCCCAGCATTTT.

V is TRBV18 and J is TRBJ1-2, with D tentatively TRBD1 (5 bases). V lost 3 bases to trimming and J lost 7 bases, with 15 bases between them. Germline V gene lookup returns CDR1 KGHSH and CDR2 LQKENI. The CDR3 spans 14 residues. The CDR3 reads CASSPAAGSFGYTF. The CDR3 DNA sequence: TGTGCCAGCTCACCCGCAGCAGGGTCTTTTGGCTACACCTTC.

The chain has TRBV10-2 and TRBJ2-4; TRBD2 might be the D (5 bases). CDR3 length equals 14 residues. The V end lost 3 bases, the J end lost 4 bases, and 10 bases lay between the germline ends. Germline V gives CDR1 WSHSY, CDR2 SAAADI. CDR3 in DNA: TGCGCCAGCAGTGATTTTCTAGCTAAAAACATTCAGTACTTC. It codes for CASSDFLAKNIQYF.

This clonotype was seen many times. The chain links TRBV11-2 to TRBJ1-2; D may be TRBD1 (5 bases). This CDR3 spans 16 amino acids. The germline CDR1 and CDR2 sequences are SGHAT and FQNNGV. V dropped 4 bases and J dropped 4 bases, with 19 bases sitting between them. The CDR3 DNA reads as TGTGCCAGCAGCTCAAACCAGGGCAGCCCCCCCTATGGCTACACCTTC. This encodes CASSSNQGSPPYGYTF. The whole variable domain, remainder taken from reference TRBV11-2 and TRBJ1-2, is EAGVAQSPRYKIIEKRQSVAFWCNPISGHATLYWYQQILGQGPKLLIQFQNNGVVDDSQLPKDRFSAERLKGVDSTLKIQPAKLEDSAVYLCASSSNQGSPPYGYTFGSGTRLTVV.

The rearrangement uses TRBV9 and TRBJ2-2; TRBD2 aligns across 7 bases. CDR3 length: 15 residues. Germline V gives CDR1 SGDLS, CDR2 YYNGEE. V lost 3 bases and J lost 8; bases outside the gene matches: 10. Here the CDR3 DNA reads TGTGCCAGCAGCGAGCGGGACGGCGGACGTGGGGAGCTGTTTTTT. Protein sequence: CASSERDGGRGELFF.

This clonotype was observed a handful of times. The chain links TRBV10-3 to TRBJ2-3, with unresolved D. This CDR3 contains 13 residues. CDR1 and CDR2 from the germline V gene are ENHRY and SYGVKD. Trimming left V 6 bases short and J 0 bases short, with 7 bases between. The CDR3 here is CAISQVSTDTQYF. The CDR3 DNA sequence: TGTGCCATCAGCCAAGTCAGCACAGATACGCAGTATTTT.

This clonotype showed up just a few times. CDR3 DNA: TGTGCCAGCAGTTTACTTGGTACAGACAATGAGCAGTTCTTC. Its protein is CASSLLGTDNEQFF. The rearrangement links TRBV27 to TRBJ2-1; D gene unclear. With 2 bases removed from V and 5 bases from J, the gap between germline ends came to 10 bases. The CDR3 consists of 14 residues. Germline lookup yields CDR1 MNHEY and CDR2 SMNVEV (reference sequence).

This clonotype turned up a few times. The rearrangement uses TRBV6-5 and TRBJ1-2; D not resolved. CDR3 length: 16 residues. Germline loops: CDR1 MNHEY, CDR2 SVGAGI. V was cut by 0 bases and J by 8 bases, with 19 bases left in between. The CDR3 sequence: CASSYSIPDGLAGYTF. The CDR3 DNA reads TGTGCCAGCAGTTACTCGATCCCGGACGGTCTAGCAGGCTACACCTTC.

This chain joins TRBV28 and TRBJ2-5, with D hard to call. The V gene's germline CDR1 is MDHEN and CDR2 SYDVKM. V shed 5 bases and J shed 5 bases, with 9 bases lying between them. The length of the CDR3 is 12 residues. The CDR3 coding sequence is TGTGCCAGCAGTAAGGATCCGGAGACCCAGTACTTC. Protein sequence: CASSKDPETQYF.

V usage is TRBV7-9 and J usage is TRBJ2-5; D call uncertain. CDR3 length: 11 amino acids. V dropped 4 bases and J dropped 5 bases, with 5 bases sitting between them. Germline V gene data show CDR1 as SEHNR and CDR2 as FQNEAQ (reference sequence). This CDR3 is CASSSDETQYF. CDR3 sequence (DNA): TGTGCCAGCAGCTCCGATGAGACCCAGTACTTC. Combining the CDR3 with reference TRBV7-9 and TRBJ2-5 gives the whole variable domain DTGVSQNPRHKITKRGQNVTFRCDPISEHNRLYWYRQTLGQGPEFLTYFQNEAQLEKSRLLSDRFSAERPKGSFSTLEIQRTEQGDSAMYLCASSSDETQYFGPGTRLLVL.

The CDR3 sequence is CASSLHAPLNYGYTF. The DNA of the CDR3 is TGTGCCAGCAGTCTTCATGCACCTTTGAACTATGGCTACACCTTC. The chain recombines TRBV7-2 with TRBJ1-2; D gene unclear. CDR3 size: 15 residues. The V gene lost 6 bases and the J gene lost 2 bases, with 16 bases spanning the gap. Germline loops: CDR1 SGHTA, CDR2 FQGNSA.

This clonotype was counted many times. V and J are TRBV4-3 and TRBJ2-5; 8 bases are shared with TRBD2. With V trimmed by 4 bases and J by 6 bases, 4 bases remained unmatched. The CDR3 is 13 amino acids. Per germline, CDR1 LGHNA and CDR2 YSLEER. The CDR3 DNA reads TGCGCCAGCAGCCCCGCGGGAGGTCAGACCCAGTACTTC. This translates into CASSPAGGQTQYF.

This clonotype was recorded at least ten times. The genes are TRBV30 and TRBJ1-4, with D unclear. Trimming took 4 bases from V and 6 from J, leaving 24 bases between them. CDR1 is GTSNPN, CDR2 SVGIG, per germline (reference sequence). The CDR3 spans 17 residues. CDR3 protein: CAWKGRVGRRQYEKLFF. The CDR3 bases are TGTGCCTGGAAGGGCCGGGTGGGCCGGAGGCAGTATGAAAAACTGTTTTTT.

This clonotype was counted only a few times. The V call is TRBV7-6, the J call TRBJ2-5, with 8 bases fitting TRBD1. From germline, CDR1 is SGHVS and CDR2 FNYEAQ. Germline trimming cut 2 bases from V and 4 bases from J; bases unmatched to any gene: 9. The CDR3 runs 16 residues. CDR3 sequence: CASSLNSPGGGETQYF. The DNA of the CDR3 is TGTGCCAGCAGCTTAAATTCCCCAGGGGGCGGAGAGACCCAGTACTTC.

The gene calls are TRBV6-6 and TRBJ1-1; no reliable D call. The germline CDR1 and CDR2 sequences are MNHNY and SVGAGI (reference sequence). The CDR3 covers 13 residues. The V and J ends lost 6 bases and 3 bases respectively, with 11 bases between them. CDR3 region: CASRAPRDTEAFF. The CDR3 coding sequence is TGTGCCAGCAGAGCCCCCCGGGACACTGAAGCTTTCTTT.

The V gene is TRBV5-1, the J gene TRBJ2-3; D uncertain. V was cut by 3 bases and J by 7 bases, with 9 bases left in between. In germline, CDR1 is SGHRS, CDR2 YFSETQ. The CDR3 is made up of 12 amino acids. CDR3 in amino acids: CASSSDINTQYF. For the CDR3, the DNA is TGCGCCAGCAGCTCCGATATTAATACGCAGTATTTT.